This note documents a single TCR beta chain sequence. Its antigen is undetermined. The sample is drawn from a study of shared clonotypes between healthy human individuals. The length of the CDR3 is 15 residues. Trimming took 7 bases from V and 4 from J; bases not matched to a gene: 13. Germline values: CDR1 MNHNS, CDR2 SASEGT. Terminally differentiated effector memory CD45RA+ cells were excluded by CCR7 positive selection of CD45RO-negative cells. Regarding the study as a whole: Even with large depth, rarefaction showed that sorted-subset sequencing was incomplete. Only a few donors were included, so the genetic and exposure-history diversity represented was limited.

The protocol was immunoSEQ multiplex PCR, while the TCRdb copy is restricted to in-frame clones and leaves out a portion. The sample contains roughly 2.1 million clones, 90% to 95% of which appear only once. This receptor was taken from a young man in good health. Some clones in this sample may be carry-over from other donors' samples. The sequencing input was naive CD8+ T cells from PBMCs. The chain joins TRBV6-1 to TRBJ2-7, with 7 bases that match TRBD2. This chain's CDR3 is CASNEDISGLYEQYF. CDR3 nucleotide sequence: TGTGCCAGCAATGAGGATATTAGCGGGCTATACGAGCAGTACTTC.